This T cell receptor (beta chain) was captured by sequencing in a study of blood T cells in healthy people across ages. Broader study findings: Older age went with lower TCR beta diversity per million T cells, in a roughly linear way.

Each sample used at least 7 million PBMCs. Germline-derived CDR1 and CDR2 are SNHLY and FYNNEI. CDR3 length equals 14 residues. The V gene lost 7 bases and the J gene lost 4 bases, with 15 bases spanning the gap. This clonotype came up a few times. What it binds is not known. Next came a second PCR, run for about 7 to 12 cycles, which used a sample-barcoded 5' primer along with a J-beta primer mix. From the 5' RACE reads, TCRdb called clonotypes with MiXCR, one entry per CDR3 protein. The profile shows over a million distinct CDR3 sequences, about 42% of them singletons. The sequenced sample consisted of blood. The receptor was derived from a woman between 18 and 29 years old in good health. V gene TRBV2 combines with J gene TRBJ2-3, with D unresolved. Written as DNA, the CDR3 is TGTGCCAGCACCGGGCCTCCCGGACCAGATACGCAGTATTTT. This codes for CASTGPPGPDTQYF.